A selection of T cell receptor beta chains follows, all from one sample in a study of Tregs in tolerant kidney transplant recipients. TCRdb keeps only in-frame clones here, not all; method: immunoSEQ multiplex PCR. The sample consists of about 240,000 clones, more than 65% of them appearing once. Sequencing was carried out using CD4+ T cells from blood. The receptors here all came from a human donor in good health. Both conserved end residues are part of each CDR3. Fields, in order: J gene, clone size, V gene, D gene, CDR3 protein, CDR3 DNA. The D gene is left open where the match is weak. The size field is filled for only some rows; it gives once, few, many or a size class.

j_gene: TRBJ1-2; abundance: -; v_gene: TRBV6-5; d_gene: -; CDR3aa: CASSYTRDGGYTF; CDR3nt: TGTGCCAGCAGTTACACGCGGGACGGTGGCTACACCTTC
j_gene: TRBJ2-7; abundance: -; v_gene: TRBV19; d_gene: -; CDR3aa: CASSSSPYEQYF; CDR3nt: TGTGCCAGTAGTAGCTCCCCCTACGAGCAGTACTTC
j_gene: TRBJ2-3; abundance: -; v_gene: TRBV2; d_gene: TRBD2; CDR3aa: CASRLAGGPGTQYF; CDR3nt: TGTGCCAGCAGACTAGCGGGAGGGCCGGGTACGCAGTATTTT
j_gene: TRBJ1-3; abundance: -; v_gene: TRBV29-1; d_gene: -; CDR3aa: CSVGSSGNTIYF; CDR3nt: TGCAGCGTTGGAAGCTCTGGAAACACCATATATTTT
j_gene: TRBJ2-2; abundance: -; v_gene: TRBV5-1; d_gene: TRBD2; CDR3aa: CASSLIPREEWNTGELFF; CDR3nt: TGCGCCAGCAGCTTGATCCCGCGGGAGGAATGGAACACCGGGGAGCTGTTTTTT
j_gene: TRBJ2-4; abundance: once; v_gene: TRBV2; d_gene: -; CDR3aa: CASSELFGFEARAKNIQYF; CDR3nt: TGTGCCAGCAGTGAATTATTTGGGTTTGAGGCGAGAGCCAAAAACATTCAGTACTTC
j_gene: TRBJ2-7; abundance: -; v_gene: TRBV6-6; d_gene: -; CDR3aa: CASSISLDRVYEQYF; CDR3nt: TGTGCCAGCAGCATATCGCTCGACAGAGTCTACGAGCAGTACTTC
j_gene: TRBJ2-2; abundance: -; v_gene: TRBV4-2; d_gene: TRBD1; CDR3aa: CASSQGNRGANTGELFF; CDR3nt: TGTGCCAGCAGCCAAGGTAACAGGGGAGCGAACACCGGGGAGCTGTTTTTT
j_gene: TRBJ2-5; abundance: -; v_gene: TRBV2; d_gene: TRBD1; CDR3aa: CASPPGQGARETQYF; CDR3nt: TGTGCCAGCCCCCCCGGGCAGGGGGCCCGAGAGACCCAGTACTTC
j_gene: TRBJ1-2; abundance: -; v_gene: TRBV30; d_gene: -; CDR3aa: CAWSLGRHREEGYTF; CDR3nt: TGTGCCTGGAGTTTAGGGCGTCACCGGGAAGAAGGCTACACCTTC
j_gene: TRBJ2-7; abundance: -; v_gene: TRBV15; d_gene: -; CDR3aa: CATSRVGTGLHYEQYF; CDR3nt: TGTGCCACCAGCAGAGTTGGGACGGGACTTCACTACGAGCAGTACTTC
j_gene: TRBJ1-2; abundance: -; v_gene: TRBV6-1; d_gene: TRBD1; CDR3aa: CASTKAGQGRGYTF; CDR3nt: TGTGCCAGCACCAAAGCCGGACAGGGGAGAGGCTACACCTTC
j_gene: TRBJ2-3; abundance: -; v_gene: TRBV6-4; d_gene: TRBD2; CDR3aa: CASSLSGGASDTQYF; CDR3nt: TGTGCCAGCAGCCTTAGCGGGGGGGCCTCAGATACGCAGTATTTT
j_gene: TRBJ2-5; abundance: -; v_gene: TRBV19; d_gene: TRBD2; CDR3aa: CASNKRGGLGETQYF; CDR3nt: TGTGCCAGTAATAAGCGGGGGGGTCTTGGAGAGACCCAGTACTTC
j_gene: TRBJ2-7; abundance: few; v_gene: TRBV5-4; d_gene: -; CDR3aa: CASSLAGGLSSYEQYF; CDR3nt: TGTGCCAGCAGCTTGGCGGGCGGGCTGAGCTCCTACGAGCAGTACTTC
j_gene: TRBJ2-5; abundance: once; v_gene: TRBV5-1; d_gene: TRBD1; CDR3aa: CASSSWTGSLQETQYF; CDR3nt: TGCGCCAGCAGCTCATGGACAGGGAGCCTCCAAGAGACCCAGTACTTC
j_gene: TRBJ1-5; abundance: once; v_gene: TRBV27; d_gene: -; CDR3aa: CASSLIGSWSNQPQHF; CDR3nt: TGTGCCAGCAGTTTAATTGGTTCGTGGTCCAATCAGCCCCAGCATTTT